This T cell receptor beta chain emerged from a study of human T cells and chemical hapten exposure (dated by TCRdb to 2020 to 2022). Regarding the complete study: For sensitization, 2% DPC in acetone was applied to a roughly 2 cm by roughly 2 cm area of upper inner arm skin. Blood for TCR sequencing was provided by twenty-nine alopecia patients at one to four time points (pre-sensitization, 2, 6 and 24 weeks). Blood was sampled from patients pre-sensitization (week 0) and at 2, 6 and about 24 weeks after DPC sensitization. Libraries were pooled for sequencing, and variation in per-sample TCR yields was attributed mainly to small differences in library volumes within the pool. The mostly female patient cohort included alopecia areata with under or over 50% scalp involvement, alopecia totalis and alopecia universalis. The study tracked peripheral blood TCR repertoire changes in vivo during primary and secondary sensitization to the hapten diphenylcyclopropenone (DPC) in alopecia patients. Patch testing was done on the upper back using Finn chambers containing 0.01% DPC, and results were scored after 6 days according to International Contact Dermatitis Research Group standards. Throughout the study period of 20 to 30 weeks, patients also received therapeutic DPC doses to the scalp every week. Here is what the overall study found, with its caveats: The number of PT1 expanded TCRs positively correlated with patch test score, significant at thresholds 8, 16 and 32 but not 4. DPC sensitization did not change the number of TCRs with a frequency above 1 in 1000, and there was no evidence of changes in global repertoire structure. Because every patient had alopecia, a presumed autoimmune disease, the patients' immune response might differ from that of healthy individuals. Expanded TCRs formed significantly more large CDR3 similarity clusters than pre-sensitization or healthy control sets, consistent with antigen-driven responses. Repeated subsampling changed both the strength of the expansion versus patch-test correlation and the threshold at which that correlation became significant.

To prepare the library, RACE was applied. The sequencer was a NextSeq 500. During library preparation, unique molecular identifiers were attached to individual cDNA molecules so that TCRs could be counted quantitatively and reproducibly. For every blood RNA sample, sequencing covered both the TCR alpha and TCR beta chains. Under the source paper's analysis protocol: Samples had a median of about 96,000 TCRs, with a range from about 23,224 to 700,000. V, J and CDR3 annotation of the TCR reads was performed with the Decombinator software suite. For the PS versus PT1 abundance plots, all samples were subsampled to the same number of TCRs (28,000). Expanded TCRs were defined as absent before sensitization and observed at least eight times at the 2-week time point. TCRdb handled the public reads itself, with Q25 trimming in fastp and clone calling in MiXCR, and kept productive beta chains. Each CDR3 protein appears once, grouped with its most common genes and DNA. The V and J calls shown here were made by TCRdb, not taken from the authors' results. The sample data list over 300,000 distinct CDR3 sequences, and roughly 5% of these were observed just once. In total, the top ten clones hold 2.5% to 3% of the sample.

The sample's time point label is to be understood as: pre-sensitization, week 0. The sample's treatment or condition label, in plain terms: therapeutic diphenylcyclopropenone sensitization with weekly scalp DPC. At each patch-test visit, blood was drawn before the patch test was applied. Patients were eligible if aged 18 to 70, diagnosed with alopecia and judged suitable for DPC therapy, and pregnant patients were excluded. Unfractionated whole blood was collected in Tempus Blood RNA tubes, and total RNA was extracted from that blood. In the case of this clonotype: Its antigen is not yet known. Base qualities are not at hand, and no much larger clone is one base apart.

The cysteine opens and the phenylalanine closes a CDR3 of 16 amino acids. The read is trimmed to its CDR3 DNA, 48 bases read in frame from base 1. CDR1 and CDR2 (MNHEY, SVGEGT) derive from the germline V gene. V trim: 2 bases; J trim: 8 bases; unmatched bases: 5. This TCR derives from a woman in her 50s with alopecia areata. Some clones in this sample may be carry-over from other donors' samples. The sample was whole blood, taken in connection with sensitization to the hapten diphenylcyclopropenone (DPC). The V and J genes are TRBV6-2 or TRBV6-3 and TRBJ2-1; 14 bases in the junction line up with TRBD2. The CDR3 region: CASSYGLAGGVDEQFF. The base sequence is TGTGCCAGCAGTTACGGACTAGCGGGAGGAGTAGATGAGCAGTTCTTC.